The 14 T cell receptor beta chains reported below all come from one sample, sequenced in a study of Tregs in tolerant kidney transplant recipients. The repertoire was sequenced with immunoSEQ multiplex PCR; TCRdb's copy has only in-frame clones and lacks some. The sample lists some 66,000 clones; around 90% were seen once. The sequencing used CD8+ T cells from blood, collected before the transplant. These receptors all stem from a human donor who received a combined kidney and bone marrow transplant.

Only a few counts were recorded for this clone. The CDR3 nucleotides read TGCAGCGTCACATACAATGAGCAGTTCTTC. It codes for CSVTYNEQFF. J is TRBJ2-1 and V is TRBV29-1, with D unresolved. The CDR3 sequence is 10 residues long. Trimming pared 6 bases from V and 4 bases from J, leaving 4 bases between. CDR1 SQVTM and CDR2 ANQGSEA come from the germline V gene.

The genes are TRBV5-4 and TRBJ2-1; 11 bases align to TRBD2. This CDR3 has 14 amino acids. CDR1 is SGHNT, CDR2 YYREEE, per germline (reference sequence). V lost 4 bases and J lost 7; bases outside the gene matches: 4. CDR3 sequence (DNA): TGTGCCAGCAGCCAGGGACTAGCGGAGAATGAGCAGTTCTTC. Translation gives CASSQGLAENEQFF.

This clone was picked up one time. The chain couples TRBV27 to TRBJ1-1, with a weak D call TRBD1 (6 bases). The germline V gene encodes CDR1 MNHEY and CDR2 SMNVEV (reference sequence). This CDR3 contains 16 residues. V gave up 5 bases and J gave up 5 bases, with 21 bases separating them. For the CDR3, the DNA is TGTGCCAGCAGTGAAATTCCCGGGACACGGACAACTGAAGCTTTCTTT. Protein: CASSEIPGTRTTEAFF.

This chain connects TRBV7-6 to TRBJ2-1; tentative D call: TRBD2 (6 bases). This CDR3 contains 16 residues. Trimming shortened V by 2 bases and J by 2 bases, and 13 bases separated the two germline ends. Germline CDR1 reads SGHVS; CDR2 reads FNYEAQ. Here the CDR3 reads CASSLSGTGPYNEQFF. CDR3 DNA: TGTGCCAGCAGCTTATCCGGGACTGGGCCCTACAATGAGCAGTTCTTC.

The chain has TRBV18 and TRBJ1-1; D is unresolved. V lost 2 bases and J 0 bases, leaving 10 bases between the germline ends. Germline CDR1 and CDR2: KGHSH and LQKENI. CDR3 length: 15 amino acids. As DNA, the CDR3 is TGTGCCAGCTCACCAGGCCAACCTTTGAACACTGAAGCTTTCTTT. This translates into CASSPGQPLNTEAFF. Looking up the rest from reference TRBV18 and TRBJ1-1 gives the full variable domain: NAGVMQNPRHLVRRRGQEARLRCSPMKGHSHVYWYRQLPEEGLKFMVYLQKENIIDESGMPKERFSAEFPKEGPSILRIQQVVRGDSAAYFCASSPGQPLNTEAFFGQGTRLTVV.

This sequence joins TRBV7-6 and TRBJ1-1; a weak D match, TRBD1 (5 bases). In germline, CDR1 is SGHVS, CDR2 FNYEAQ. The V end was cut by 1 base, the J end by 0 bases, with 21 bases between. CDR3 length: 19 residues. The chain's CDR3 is CASSLDWGTGGRMNTEAFF. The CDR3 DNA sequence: TGTGCCAGCAGCTTAGACTGGGGCACTGGAGGGCGCATGAACACTGAAGCTTTCTTT.

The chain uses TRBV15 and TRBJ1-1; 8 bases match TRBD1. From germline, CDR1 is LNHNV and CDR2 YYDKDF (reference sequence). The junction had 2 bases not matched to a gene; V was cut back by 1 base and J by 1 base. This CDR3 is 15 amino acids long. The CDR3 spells CATSRVDRANTEAFF. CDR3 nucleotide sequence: TGTGCCACCAGCAGAGTGGACAGGGCGAACACTGAAGCTTTCTTT.

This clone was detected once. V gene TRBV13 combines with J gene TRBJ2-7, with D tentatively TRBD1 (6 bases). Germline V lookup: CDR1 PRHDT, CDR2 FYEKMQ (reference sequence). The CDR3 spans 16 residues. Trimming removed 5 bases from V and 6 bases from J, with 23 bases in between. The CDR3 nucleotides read TGTGCCAGCAGCCAAGAAAATCCCGGGACACCGCCCGAGCAGTACTTC. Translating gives CASSQENPGTPPEQYF.

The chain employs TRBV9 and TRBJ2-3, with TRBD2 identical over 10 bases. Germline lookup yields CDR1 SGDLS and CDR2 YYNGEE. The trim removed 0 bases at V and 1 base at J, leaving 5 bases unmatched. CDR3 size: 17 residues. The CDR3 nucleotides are TGTGCCAGCAGCGTAGGTTTAACTAGCGGGGGCACAGATACGCAGTATTTT. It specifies CASSVGLTSGGTDTQYF.

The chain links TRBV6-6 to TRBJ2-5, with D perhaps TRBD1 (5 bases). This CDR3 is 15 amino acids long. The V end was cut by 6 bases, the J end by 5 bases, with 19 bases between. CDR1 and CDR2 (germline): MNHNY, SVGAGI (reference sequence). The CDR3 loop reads CASSPKKGAEETQYF. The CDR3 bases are TGTGCCAGCAGCCCCAAAAAAGGGGCGGAGGAGACCCAGTACTTC.

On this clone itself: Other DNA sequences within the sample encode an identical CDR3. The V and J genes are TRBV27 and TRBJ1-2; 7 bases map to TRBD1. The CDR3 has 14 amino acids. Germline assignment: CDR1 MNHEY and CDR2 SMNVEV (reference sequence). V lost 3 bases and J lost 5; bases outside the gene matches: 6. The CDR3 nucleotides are TGTGCCAGCAGTTTTTCGGGACAGACATATGGCTACACCTTC. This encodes CASSFSGQTYGYTF.

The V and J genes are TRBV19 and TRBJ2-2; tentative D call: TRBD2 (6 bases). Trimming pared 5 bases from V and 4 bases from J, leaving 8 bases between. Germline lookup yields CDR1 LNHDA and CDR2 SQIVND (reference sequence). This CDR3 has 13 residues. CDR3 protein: CASSGGFTGELFF. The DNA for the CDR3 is TGTGCCAGTAGTGGGGGGTTCACCGGGGAGCTGTTTTTT.

In DNA, the CDR3 is TGTGCCAGTAGTATAGGTCTAGGTAGCTCCTACGAGCAGTACTTC. It yields the protein CASSIGLGSSYEQYF. The chain has TRBV19 and TRBJ2-7; D gene uncertain. V was cut by 1 base and J by 0 bases, with 10 bases left in between. Germline V gene sequence: CDR1 LNHDA, CDR2 SQIVND (reference sequence). The CDR3 spans 15 residues.

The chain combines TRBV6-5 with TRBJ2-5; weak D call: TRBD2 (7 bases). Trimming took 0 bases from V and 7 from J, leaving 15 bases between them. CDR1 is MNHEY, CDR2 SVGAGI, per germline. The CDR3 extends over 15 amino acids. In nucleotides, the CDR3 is TGTGCCAGCAGTTACTCGGGGGGGCTAGACCGGACCCAGTACTTC. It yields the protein CASSYSGGLDRTQYF.